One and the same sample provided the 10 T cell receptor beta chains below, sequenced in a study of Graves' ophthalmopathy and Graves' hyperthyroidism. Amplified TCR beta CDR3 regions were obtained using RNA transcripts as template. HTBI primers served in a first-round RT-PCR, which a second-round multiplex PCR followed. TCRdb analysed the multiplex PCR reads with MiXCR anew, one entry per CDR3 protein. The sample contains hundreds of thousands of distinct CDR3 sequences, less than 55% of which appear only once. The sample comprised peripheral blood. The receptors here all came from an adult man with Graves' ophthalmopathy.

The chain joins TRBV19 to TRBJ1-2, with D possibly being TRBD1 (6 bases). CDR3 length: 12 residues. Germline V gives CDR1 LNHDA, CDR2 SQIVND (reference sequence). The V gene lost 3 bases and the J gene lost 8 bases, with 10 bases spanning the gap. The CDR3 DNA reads TGTGCCAGTAGTATCACGACAGGAGGCTACACCTTC. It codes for CASSITTGGYTF.

Here the CDR3 DNA reads TGCGCCAGCAGCCAGGCCCGGGACGCTGAAGCTTTCTTT. Translated: CASSQARDAEAFF. The chain links TRBV4-1 to TRBJ1-1; possible D gene TRBD1, 5 bases. Trimming shortened V by 3 bases and J by 6 bases, and 11 bases separated the two germline ends. The germline CDR1 and CDR2 sequences are MGHRA and YSYEKL. This CDR3 has 13 amino acids.

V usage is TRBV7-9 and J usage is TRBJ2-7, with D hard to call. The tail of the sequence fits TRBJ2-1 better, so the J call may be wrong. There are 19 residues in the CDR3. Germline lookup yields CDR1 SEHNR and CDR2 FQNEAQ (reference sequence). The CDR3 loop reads CASSLGPSARTRESYEQFF. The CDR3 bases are TGTGCCAGCAGCTTAGGGCCTTCGGCCAGGACGAGAGAATCCTACGAGCAGTTCTTC.

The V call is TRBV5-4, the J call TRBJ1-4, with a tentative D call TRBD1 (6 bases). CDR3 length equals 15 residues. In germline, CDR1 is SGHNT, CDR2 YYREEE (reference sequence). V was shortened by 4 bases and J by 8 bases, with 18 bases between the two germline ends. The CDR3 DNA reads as TGTGCCAGCAGCCCAAAAGGGGGTCCGGGGGAAAAACTGTTTTTT. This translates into CASSPKGGPGEKLFF.

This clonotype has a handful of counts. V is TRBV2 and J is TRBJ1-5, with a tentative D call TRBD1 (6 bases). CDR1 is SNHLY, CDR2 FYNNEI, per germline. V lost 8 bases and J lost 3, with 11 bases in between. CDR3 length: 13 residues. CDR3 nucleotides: TGTGCCAGCTCACCGGGACACAATCAGCCCCAGCATTTT. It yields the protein CASSPGHNQPQHF.

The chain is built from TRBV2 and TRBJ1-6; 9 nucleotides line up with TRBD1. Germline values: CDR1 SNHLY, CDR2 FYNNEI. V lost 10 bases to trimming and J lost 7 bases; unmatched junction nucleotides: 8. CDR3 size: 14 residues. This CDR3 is CATATGGTNSPLHF. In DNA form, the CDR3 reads TGTGCCACCGCGACAGGGGGGACCAATTCACCCCTCCACTTT. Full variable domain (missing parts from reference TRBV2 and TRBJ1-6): EPEVTQTPSHQVTQMGQEVILRCVPISNHLYFYWYRQILGQKVEFLVSFYNNEISEKSEIFDDQFSVERPDGSNFTLKIRSTKLEDSAMYFCATATGGTNSPLHFGNGTRLTVT.

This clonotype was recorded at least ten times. The DNA for the CDR3 is TGCAGCGATTTGACGGTGAACACTGAAGCTTTCTTT. Translating it yields CSDLTVNTEAFF. V usage is TRBV29-1 and J usage is TRBJ1-1; D is undetermined. Germline V lookup: CDR1 SQVTM, CDR2 ANQGSEA. There are 12 residues in the CDR3. V was pared by 7 bases and J by 0 bases, with 9 bases between.

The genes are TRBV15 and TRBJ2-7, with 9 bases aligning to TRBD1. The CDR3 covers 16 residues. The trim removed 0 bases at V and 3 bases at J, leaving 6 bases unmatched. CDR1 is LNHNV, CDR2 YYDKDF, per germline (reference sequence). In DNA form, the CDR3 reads TGTGCCACCAGCAGAGATCGCGGACAGGGGATCTACGAGCAGTACTTC. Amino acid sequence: CATSRDRGQGIYEQYF.

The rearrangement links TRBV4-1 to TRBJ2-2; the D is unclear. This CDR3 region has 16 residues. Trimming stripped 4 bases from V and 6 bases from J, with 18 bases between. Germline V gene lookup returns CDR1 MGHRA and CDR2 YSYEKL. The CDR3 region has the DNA TGCGCCAGCAGCCTCTACCAACTTGGGTCCGCCGGGGAGCTGTTTTTT. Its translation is CASSLYQLGSAGELFF.

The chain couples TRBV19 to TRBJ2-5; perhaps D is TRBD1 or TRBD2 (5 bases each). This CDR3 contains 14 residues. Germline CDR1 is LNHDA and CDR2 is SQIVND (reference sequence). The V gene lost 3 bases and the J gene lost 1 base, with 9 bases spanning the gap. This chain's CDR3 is CASSISGGQETQYF. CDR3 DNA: TGTGCCAGTAGTATCTCTGGGGGCCAAGAGACCCAGTACTTC.